Described below is a single T cell receptor (beta chain) sequence and its context. These data come from a study of T cell changes during pregnancy in multiple sclerosis. The germline CDR1 and CDR2 sequences are LNHNV and YYDKDF (reference sequence). The length of the CDR3 is 16 residues. V lost 4 bases to trimming and J lost 4 bases; unmatched junction nucleotides: 8. Profiling relied on immunoSEQ multiplex PCR, and the TCRdb table lists in-frame clones only, not all of them. The sample yields 44,000 or so clones, 75% to 90% seen once. This chain links TRBV15 with TRBJ2-1; 9 bases are shared with TRBD1. The sequences come from peripheral blood, collected in the first trimester of pregnancy. The sequence was collected from a female donor in good health, enrolled as a control in a pregnancy study. CDR3 nucleotides: TGTGCCACCAGCAAGCGACAGGGACAGGGATACAATGAGCAGTTCTTC. Its translation: CATSKRQGQGYNEQFF.